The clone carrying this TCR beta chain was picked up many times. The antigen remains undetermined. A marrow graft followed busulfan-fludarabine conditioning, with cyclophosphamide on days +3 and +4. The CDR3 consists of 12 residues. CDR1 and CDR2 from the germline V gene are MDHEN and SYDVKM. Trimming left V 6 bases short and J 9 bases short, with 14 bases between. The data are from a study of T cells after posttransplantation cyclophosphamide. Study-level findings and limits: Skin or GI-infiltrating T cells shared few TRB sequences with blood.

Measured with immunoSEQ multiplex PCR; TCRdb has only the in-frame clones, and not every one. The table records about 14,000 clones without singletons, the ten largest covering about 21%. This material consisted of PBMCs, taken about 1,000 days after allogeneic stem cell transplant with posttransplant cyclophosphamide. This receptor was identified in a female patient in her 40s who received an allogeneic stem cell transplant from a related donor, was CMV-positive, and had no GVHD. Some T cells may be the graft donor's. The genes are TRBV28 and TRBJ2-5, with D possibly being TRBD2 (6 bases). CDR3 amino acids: CASSPGLRAQYF. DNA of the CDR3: TGTGCCAGCAGCCCGGGACTCAGGGCCCAGTACTTC.